The entry below describes one TCR beta chain. Its antigen is unidentified. Germline assignment: CDR1 MNHEY and CDR2 SMNVEV (reference sequence). CDR3 length equals 14 residues. V lost 4 bases and J lost 3, with 10 bases in between. TCRdb keeps only in-frame clones here, not all; method: immunoSEQ multiplex PCR. The sample yields 120,000 or so clones, about 90% seen once. This specimen belongs to a study of T cell responses to AZD1222 COVID-19 vaccine. Findings and limits, study-wide: At baseline, seropositivity was found in only a handful of AZD1222 recipients. Repertoires were collected only later (after the peak T cell response had occurred). Close to half of all spike-specific TCRs reportedly target regions of the variants that are unmutated.

Sequenced here: peripheral blood, sampled on day 0 of AZD1222 vaccination. The gene calls are TRBV27 and TRBJ2-1; D is unclear. This sequence was found in an adult in good health. CDR3 in amino acids: CASSSTPIYNEQFF. The CDR3 DNA follows: TGTGCCAGCAGTTCAACTCCGATCTACAATGAGCAGTTCTTC.